This T cell receptor (beta chain) emerged from a study of blood T cell repertoires in COVID-19. Sequenced by immunoSEQ multiplex PCR; TCRdb stores in-frame clones only, minus some. Of a few hundred thousand clones listed, around 90% are singletons. Recruitment covered roughly 22 US areas and drew participants whose ages spanned 18 to 89 years. The trim removed 3 bases at V and 0 bases at J, leaving 19 bases unmatched. Germline CDR1 and CDR2: SGHTS and YDEGEE. The CDR3 covers 20 residues. The source is a woman aged 18-30 years with acute COVID-19. J is TRBJ2-7 and V is TRBV5-8; 9 positions match TRBD2. The specimen sequenced was PBMCs or T cells enriched from blood (not recorded which). The chain's CDR3 is CASSSGIRAPSGDSSYEQYF. The CDR3 nucleotides are TGTGCCAGCAGCTCAGGTATAAGGGCGCCTAGCGGGGATAGCTCCTACGAGCAGTACTTC.